This TCR beta chain was identified in a study of a mutant IDH1 vaccine in newly diagnosed glioma. About the research overall: Therapy received beforehand was radiotherapy, temozolomide, or both, with most patients given both.

Trimming cost V 5 bases and J 0 bases, with 9 bases left between them. This CDR3 has 14 residues. CDR1 SGHRS and CDR2 YFSETQ come from the germline V gene. As to this clone: Its target is unknown.

Profiling relied on immunoSEQ multiplex PCR, and the TCRdb table lists in-frame clones only, not all of them. The table records about 32,000 clones, just under 80% of them present only once. Time point indicated: week 11, during vaccination. The investigators gave 300 ug of mutant IDH1 20-mer peptide in each vaccine dose, together with topical imiquimod. This chain uses TRBV5-1 with TRBJ1-5, with D maybe TRBD1 (5 bases). The source is a man in his thirties or forties with glioma. The source material was PBMCs, sampled from a glioma patient whose treatment included an IDH1 peptide vaccine. The CDR3 spells CASRPDISNQPQHF. CDR3 nucleotide sequence: TGCGCCAGCAGACCGGACATTAGCAATCAGCCCCAGCATTTT.